One T cell receptor beta chain is described in this entry. In the study's own analysis: Amplifying reference gene primers gave estimates of nucleated cell counts. The table came from immunoSEQ multiplex PCR; TCRdb's copy has only in-frame clones and leaves some out. The V and J calls and clone size come from that table; D and trimming were worked out from the DNA. The table shows around 81,000 clones, with 80% occurring only once. CDR3 size: 12 residues. V was pared by 3 bases and J by 13 bases, with 15 bases between. Germline CDR1 and CDR2: SGDLS and YYNGEE. This entry belongs to a study of blood T cell repertoires in COVID-19.

The receptor was derived from a human donor in a cohort sampled during active COVID-19. The sequenced sample was peripheral blood. The rearrangement links TRBV9 to TRBJ2-3; tentatively, D is TRBD1 (5 bases). The CDR3 protein is CASSAQGAREYF. CDR3 bases: TGTGCCAGCAGCGCCCAAGGGGCTCGGGAGTATTTT.